This T cell receptor beta chain was documented in a study of shared clonotypes between healthy human individuals. Study in general: The study used three CD4 naive, three CD4 memory, two CD8 naive and one CD8 memory plate per donor.

Both subsets, CD45RA+ naive and CD45RA-negative memory, were split from the CD4+ cells. Evenly divided among several immunoSEQ plates was the genomic DNA of each subset. Clones were read by immunoSEQ multiplex PCR, and TCRdb kept only the in-frame ones, dropping some. Of some 2,000,000 clones in the sample, 90% to 95% were seen once. Sequenced material: naive CD4+ T cells sorted from blood. Subset in this sample: CD45RA+ positively selected. The receptor was derived from a man aged 18 to 35 in good health.

The CDR3 coding sequence is TGTGCCAGCAGCTTAGGCCCAGGGCCGGGGGCCCAGTACTTC. This gives the protein CASSLGPGPGAQYF. This sequence joins TRBV7-9 and TRBJ2-5; a weak D match, TRBD2 (6 bases). V was clipped by 1 base and J by 9 bases, with 15 bases between them. This CDR3 region has 14 residues. Germline V gene data show CDR1 as SEHNR and CDR2 as FQNEAQ (reference sequence).